This T cell receptor (beta chain) was recovered during a study of neoadjuvant anti-PD-1 for oral cavity cancer. Whole-study context: Nivolumab at 3 mg/kg was mostly given biweekly, three to four doses, pre-surgery.

Patients were newly diagnosed with stage II-IVA oral cavity squamous cell carcinoma without prior systemic or radiation treatment. PBMC libraries mostly used 480 ng of input genomic DNA, with six replicates per sample. Profiling relied on immunoSEQ multiplex PCR, and the TCRdb table lists in-frame clones only, not all of them. Of around 18,000 clones listed, approximately 72% were seen once; the top ten hold 2.5% to 3.5%. Looked up from germline, CDR1 is SNHLY and CDR2 is FYNNEI. CDR3 size: 16 residues. Germline trimming cut 7 bases from V and 4 bases from J; bases unmatched to any gene: 13. Here the sequenced sample was PBMCs, taken before nivolumab (anti-PD-1) treatment. The receptor comes from a person between 40 and 85 years old with oral cavity squamous cell carcinoma. The J gene is TRBJ2-1, the V gene TRBV2; TRBD2 agrees at 7 bases. The CDR3 sequence is CASKRIAGAGYNEQFF. CDR3 sequence (DNA): TGTGCCAGCAAGCGGATCGCGGGAGCGGGGTACAATGAGCAGTTCTTC.